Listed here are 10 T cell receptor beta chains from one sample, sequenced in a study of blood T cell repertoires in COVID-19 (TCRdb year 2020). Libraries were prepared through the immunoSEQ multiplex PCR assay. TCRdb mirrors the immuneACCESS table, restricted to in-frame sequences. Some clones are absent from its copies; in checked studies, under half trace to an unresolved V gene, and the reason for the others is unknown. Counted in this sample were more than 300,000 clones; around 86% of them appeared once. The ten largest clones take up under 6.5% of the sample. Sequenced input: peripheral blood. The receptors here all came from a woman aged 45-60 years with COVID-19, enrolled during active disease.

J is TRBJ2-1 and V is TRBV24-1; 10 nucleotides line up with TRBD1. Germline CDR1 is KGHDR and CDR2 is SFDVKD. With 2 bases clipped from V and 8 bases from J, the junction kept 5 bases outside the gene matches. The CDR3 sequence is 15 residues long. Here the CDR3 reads CATSDSRQGAYEQFF. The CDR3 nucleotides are TGTGCCACCAGTGATTCCCGACAGGGGGCGTATGAGCAGTTCTTC.

The CDR3 region is CAWSTGVSSYNEQFF. The CDR3 bases are TGTGCCTGGAGTACAGGGGTCAGCTCCTACAATGAGCAGTTCTTC. The J gene is TRBJ2-1, the V gene TRBV30; 7 positions match TRBD1. The CDR3 loop spans 15 amino acids. Germline trimming cut 2 bases from V and 0 bases from J; bases unmatched to any gene: 4. In germline, CDR1 is GTSNPN, CDR2 SVGIG (reference sequence).

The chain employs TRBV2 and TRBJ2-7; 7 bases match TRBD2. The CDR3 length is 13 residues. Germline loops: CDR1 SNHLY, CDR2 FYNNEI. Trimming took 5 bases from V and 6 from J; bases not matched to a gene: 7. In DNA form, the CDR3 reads TGTGCCAGCAGTCGGGAACTAGCGCTCGAGCAGTACTTC. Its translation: CASSRELALEQYF.

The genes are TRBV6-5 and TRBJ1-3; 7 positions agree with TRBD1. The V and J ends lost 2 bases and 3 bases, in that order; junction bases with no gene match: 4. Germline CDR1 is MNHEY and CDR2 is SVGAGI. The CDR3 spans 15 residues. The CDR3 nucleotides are TGTGCCAGCAGTTACGACAGGGCGGATGGAAACACCATATATTTT. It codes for CASSYDRADGNTIYF.

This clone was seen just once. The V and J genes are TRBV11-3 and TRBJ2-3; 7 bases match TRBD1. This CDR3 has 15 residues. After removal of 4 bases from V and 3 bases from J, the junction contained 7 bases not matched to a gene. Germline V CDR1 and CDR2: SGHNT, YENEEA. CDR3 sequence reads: CASSSRQGVTDTQYF. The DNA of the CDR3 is TGTGCCAGCAGCTCCAGACAGGGAGTAACAGATACGCAGTATTTT. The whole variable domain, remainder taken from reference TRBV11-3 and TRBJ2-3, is EAGVVQSPRYKIIEKKQPVAFWCNPISGHNTLYWYLQNLGQGPELLIRYENEEAVDDSQLPKDRFSAERLKGVDSTLKIQPAELGDSAVYLCASSSRQGVTDTQYFGPGTRLTVL.

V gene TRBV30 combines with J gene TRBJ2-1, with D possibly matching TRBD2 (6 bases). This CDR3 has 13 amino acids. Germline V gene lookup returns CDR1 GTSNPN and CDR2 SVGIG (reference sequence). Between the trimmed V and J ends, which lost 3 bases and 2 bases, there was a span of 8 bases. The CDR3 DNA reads TGTGCCTGGAGAGGGACTGCCTACAATGAGCAGTTCTTC. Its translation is CAWRGTAYNEQFF.

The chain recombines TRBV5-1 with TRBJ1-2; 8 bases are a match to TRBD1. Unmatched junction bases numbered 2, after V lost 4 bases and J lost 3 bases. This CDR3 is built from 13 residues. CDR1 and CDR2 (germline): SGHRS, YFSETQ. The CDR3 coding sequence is TGCGCCAGCAGCATGACAGGGGACTATGGCTACACCTTC. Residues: CASSMTGDYGYTF.

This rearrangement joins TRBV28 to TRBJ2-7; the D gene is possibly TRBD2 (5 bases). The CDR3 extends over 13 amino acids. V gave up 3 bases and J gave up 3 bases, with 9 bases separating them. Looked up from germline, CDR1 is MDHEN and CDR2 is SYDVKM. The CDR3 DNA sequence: TGTGCCAGCAGTTTGGGGAGTAACTACGAGCAGTACTTC. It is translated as CASSLGSNYEQYF.

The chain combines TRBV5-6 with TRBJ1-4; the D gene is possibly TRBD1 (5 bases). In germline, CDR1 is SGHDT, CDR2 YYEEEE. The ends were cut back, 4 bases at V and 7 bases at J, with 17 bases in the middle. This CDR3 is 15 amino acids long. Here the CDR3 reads CASSDGTYVSEKLFF. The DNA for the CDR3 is TGTGCCAGCAGCGACGGGACTTATGTGAGTGAAAAACTGTTTTTT.

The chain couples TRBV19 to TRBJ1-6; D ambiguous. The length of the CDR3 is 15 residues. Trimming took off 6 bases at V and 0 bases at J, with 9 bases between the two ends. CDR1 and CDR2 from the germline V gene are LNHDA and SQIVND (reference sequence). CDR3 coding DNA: TGTGCCAGTAGCCGGGATAGCTCCTATAATTCACCCCTCCACTTT. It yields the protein CASSRDSSYNSPLHF. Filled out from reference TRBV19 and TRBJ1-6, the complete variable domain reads DGGITQSPKYLFRKEGQNVTLSCEQNLNHDAMYWYRQDPGQGLRLIYYSQIVNDFQKGDIAEGYSVSREKKESFPLTVTSAQKNPTAFYLCASSRDSSYNSPLHFGNGTRLTVT.